The 5 T cell receptor beta chains in this list originate from one sample, sequenced in a study of cytomegalovirus exposure and HLA in healthy donors (dated by TCRdb to the late 2010s). To prepare the library, the immunoSEQ multiplex PCR assay was applied. A mixture of 60 forward primers for TCR Vbeta segments and 13 reverse primers for TCR Jbeta segments was used in the multiplex PCR. Held by TCRdb, this immuneACCESS table contains in-frame sequences only and omits some clones. Under half of the omission traces to an unresolved V gene where checked; the cause of the rest is unknown. The sample table lists roughly 99,000 clones, roughly 80% of them with a count of one. The leading ten clones occupy approximately 2.4% of the sample. Sequencing input: PBMCs. Receptors originate from a young man in good health and CMV-seronegative.

V usage is TRBV13 and J usage is TRBJ2-1; 9 bases fit TRBD1. Germline CDR1 reads PRHDT; CDR2 reads FYEKMQ (reference sequence). The length of the CDR3 is 15 residues. V shed 5 bases and J 2 bases; nucleotides not matched to a gene: 4. CDR3 amino acids: CASSKGTGTYNEQFF. The CDR3 nucleotides read TGTGCCAGCAGCAAGGGGACAGGGACCTACAATGAGCAGTTCTTC.

This rearrangement joins TRBV20-1 to TRBJ1-2; D possibly corresponds to TRBD1 (6 bases). The CDR3 extends over 11 amino acids. With 2 bases removed from V and 6 bases from J, the gap between germline ends came to 7 bases. The germline CDR1 and CDR2 sequences are DFQATT and SNEGSKA (reference sequence). Here the CDR3 DNA reads TGCAGTGCTAGACAGGGGAATGGCTACACCTTC. As protein: CSARQGNGYTF.

This chain joins TRBV29-1 and TRBJ1-1; the match to TRBD1 covers 9 bases. This CDR3 is 12 amino acids long. The germline CDR1 and CDR2 sequences are SQVTM and ANQGSEA. V shed 7 bases, J shed 4 bases, and the junction held 4 bases outside the gene matches. The CDR3 region has the DNA TGCAGCGGGTCGACAGGGGGCACTGAAGCTTTCTTT. Protein sequence: CSGSTGGTEAFF.

Written as DNA, the CDR3 is TGTGCCAGCAGCGCCGCGACAGGGAAATCGACTGAAGCTTTCTTT. Amino acids: CASSAATGKSTEAFF. The V call is TRBV7-2, the J call TRBJ1-1; 7 bases map to TRBD1. Trimming removed 5 bases from V and 5 bases from J; junction bases left unmatched: 11. The CDR3 spans 15 residues. Germline V CDR1 and CDR2: SGHTA, FQGNSA.

This chain links TRBV13 with TRBJ2-1, with 9 bases identical to TRBD1. The V and J ends lost 4 bases and 6 bases, in that order; junction bases with no gene match: 4. Germline V CDR1 and CDR2: PRHDT, FYEKMQ (reference sequence). The CDR3 sequence is 14 residues long. CDR3 in DNA: TGTGCCAGCAGCTCTCGGACAGGGGCCAATGAGCAGTTCTTC. As protein: CASSSRTGANEQFF.